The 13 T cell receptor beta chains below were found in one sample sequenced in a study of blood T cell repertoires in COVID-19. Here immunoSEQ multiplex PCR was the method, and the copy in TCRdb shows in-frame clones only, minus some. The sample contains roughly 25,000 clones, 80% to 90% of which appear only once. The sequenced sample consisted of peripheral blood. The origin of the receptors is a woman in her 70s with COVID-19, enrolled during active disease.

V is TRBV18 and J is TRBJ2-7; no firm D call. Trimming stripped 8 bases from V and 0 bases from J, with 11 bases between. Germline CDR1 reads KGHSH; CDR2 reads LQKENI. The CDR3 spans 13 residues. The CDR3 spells CASAVTSSYEQYF. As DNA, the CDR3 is TGTGCCAGCGCGGTAACCAGCTCCTACGAGCAGTACTTC.

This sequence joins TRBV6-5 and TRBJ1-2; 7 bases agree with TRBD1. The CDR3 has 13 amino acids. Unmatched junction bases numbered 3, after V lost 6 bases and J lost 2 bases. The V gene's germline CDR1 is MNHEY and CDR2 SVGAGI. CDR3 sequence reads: CASRRTGNYGYTF. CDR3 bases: TGTGCCAGCAGGAGGACAGGCAACTATGGCTACACCTTC.

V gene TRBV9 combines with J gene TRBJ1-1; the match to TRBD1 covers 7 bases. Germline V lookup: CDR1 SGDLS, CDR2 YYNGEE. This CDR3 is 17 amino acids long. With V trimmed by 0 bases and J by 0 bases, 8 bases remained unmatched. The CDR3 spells CASSVGSGQALNTEAFF. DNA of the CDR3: TGTGCCAGCAGCGTAGGGTCCGGACAGGCACTGAACACTGAAGCTTTCTTT.

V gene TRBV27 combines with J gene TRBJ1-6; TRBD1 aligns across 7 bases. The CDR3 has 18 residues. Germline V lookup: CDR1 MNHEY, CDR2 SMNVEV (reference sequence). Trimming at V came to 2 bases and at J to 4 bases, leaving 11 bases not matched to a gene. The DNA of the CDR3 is TGTGCCAGCAGTTTAAGGGGACAGACCTCGAGGTATAATTCACCCCTCCACTTT. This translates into CASSLRGQTSRYNSPLHF.

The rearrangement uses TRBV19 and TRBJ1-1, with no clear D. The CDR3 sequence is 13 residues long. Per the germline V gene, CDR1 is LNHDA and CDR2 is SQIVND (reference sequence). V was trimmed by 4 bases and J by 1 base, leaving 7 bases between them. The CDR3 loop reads CASSNIQNTEAFF. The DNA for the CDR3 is TGTGCCAGTAGTAACATTCAGAACACTGAAGCTTTCTTT.

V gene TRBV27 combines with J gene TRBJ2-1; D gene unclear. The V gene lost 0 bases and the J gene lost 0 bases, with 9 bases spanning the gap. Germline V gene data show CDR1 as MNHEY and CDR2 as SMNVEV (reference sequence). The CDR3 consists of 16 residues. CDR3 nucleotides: TGTGCCAGCAGTTTATCGCCCCCCAGCTCCTACAATGAGCAGTTCTTC. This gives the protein CASSLSPPSSYNEQFF.

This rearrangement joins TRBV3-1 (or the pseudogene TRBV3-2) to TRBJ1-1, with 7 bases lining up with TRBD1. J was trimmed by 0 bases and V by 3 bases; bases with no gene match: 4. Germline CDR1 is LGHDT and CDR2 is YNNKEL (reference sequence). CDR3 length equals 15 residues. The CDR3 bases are TGTGCCAGCAGCCAGGGGACAGCTGTGAACACTGAAGCTTTCTTT. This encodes CASSQGTAVNTEAFF.

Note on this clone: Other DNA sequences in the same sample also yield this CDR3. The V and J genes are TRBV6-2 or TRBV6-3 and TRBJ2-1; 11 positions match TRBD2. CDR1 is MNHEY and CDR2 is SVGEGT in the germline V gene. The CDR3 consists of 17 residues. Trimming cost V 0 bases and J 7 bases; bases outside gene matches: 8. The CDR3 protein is CASSYSGLAGGPNEQFF. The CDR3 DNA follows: TGTGCCAGCAGTTACTCGGGTTTAGCGGGAGGGCCTAATGAGCAGTTCTTC.

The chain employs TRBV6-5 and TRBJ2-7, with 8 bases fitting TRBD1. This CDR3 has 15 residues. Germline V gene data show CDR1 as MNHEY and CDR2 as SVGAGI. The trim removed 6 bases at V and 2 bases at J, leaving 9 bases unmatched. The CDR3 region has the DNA TGTGCCAGCAGCCTACAGGGGGAGACCGCCTACGAGCAGTACTTC. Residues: CASSLQGETAYEQYF.

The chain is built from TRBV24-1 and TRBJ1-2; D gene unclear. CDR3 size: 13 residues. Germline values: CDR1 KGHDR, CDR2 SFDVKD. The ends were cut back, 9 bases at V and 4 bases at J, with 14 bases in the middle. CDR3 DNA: TGTGCCACCTACAGCAAAGCCATCTATGGCTACACCTTC. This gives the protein CATYSKAIYGYTF.

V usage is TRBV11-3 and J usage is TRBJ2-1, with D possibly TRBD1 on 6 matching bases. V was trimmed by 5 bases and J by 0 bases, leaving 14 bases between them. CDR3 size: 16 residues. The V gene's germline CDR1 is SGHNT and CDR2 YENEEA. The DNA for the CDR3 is TGTGCCAGCAGCCCTTACAGGGCCAGCTCCTACAATGAGCAGTTCTTC. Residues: CASSPYRASSYNEQFF.

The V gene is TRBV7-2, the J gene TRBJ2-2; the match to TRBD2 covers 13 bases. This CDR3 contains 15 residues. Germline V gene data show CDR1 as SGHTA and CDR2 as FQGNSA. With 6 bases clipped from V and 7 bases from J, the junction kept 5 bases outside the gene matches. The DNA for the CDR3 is TGTGCCAGCAGGCGGACTAGCGGGGGATACGGGGAGCTGTTTTTT. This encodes CASRRTSGGYGELFF.

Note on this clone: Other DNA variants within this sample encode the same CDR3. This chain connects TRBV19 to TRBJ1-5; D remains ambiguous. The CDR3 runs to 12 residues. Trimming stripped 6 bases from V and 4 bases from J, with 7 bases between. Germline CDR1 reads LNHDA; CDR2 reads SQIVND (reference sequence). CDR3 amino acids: CASRGGNQPQHF. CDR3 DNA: TGTGCCAGTAGGGGCGGGAATCAGCCCCAGCATTTT.